Sequencing of this TCR beta chain was carried out in a study of Ad26.COV2.S vaccination and SARS-CoV-2 variants. On the study more broadly: Once or twice, 56 days apart, Ad26.COV2.S was delivered intramuscularly.

Assay used: immunoSEQ multiplex PCR; TCRdb lists only in-frame clones, some missing. This table has roughly 400,000 clones, 75% to 90% appearing once. Overall study findings and caveats: In TCR breadth and depth analyses, total T cell responses may have been underestimated.

Turning to this clone: What it binds is not known.

Sample treatment: 15 to 20 received Ad26.COV2.S at low or high dose, single or two shots; roughly 5 received placebo; per-sample allocation not given. All samples were drawn on day 63, counting from the first vaccine or placebo injection. Per germline, CDR1 LNHDA and CDR2 SQIVND (reference sequence). V gave up 3 bases and J gave up 1 base, with 10 bases separating them. The CDR3 totals 15 residues. The sample consisted of peripheral blood, taken in a trial of Ad26.COV2.S vaccine versus placebo. The clonotype was recovered from a person aged 18-65 years who received the Ad26.COV2.S COVID-19 vaccine or a placebo. The chain has TRBV19 and TRBJ1-3; D is perhaps TRBD1 (6 bases). In DNA form, the CDR3 reads TGTGCCAGTAGTATGGCCACAGGGTCTGGAAACACCATATATTTT. This sequence encodes CASSMATGSGNTIYF.